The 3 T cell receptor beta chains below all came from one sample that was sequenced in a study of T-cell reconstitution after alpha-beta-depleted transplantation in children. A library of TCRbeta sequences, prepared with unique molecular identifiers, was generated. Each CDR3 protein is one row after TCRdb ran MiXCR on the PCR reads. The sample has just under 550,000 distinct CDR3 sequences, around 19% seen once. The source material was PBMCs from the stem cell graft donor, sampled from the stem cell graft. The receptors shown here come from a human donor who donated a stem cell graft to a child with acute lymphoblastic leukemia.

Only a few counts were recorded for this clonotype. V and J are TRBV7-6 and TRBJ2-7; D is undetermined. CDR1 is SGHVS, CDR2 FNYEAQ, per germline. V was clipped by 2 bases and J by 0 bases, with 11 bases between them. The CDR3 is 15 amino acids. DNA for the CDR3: TGTGCCAGCAGCTTATATGAGCTGAGCTCCTACGAGCAGTACTTC. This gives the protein CASSLYELSSYEQYF.

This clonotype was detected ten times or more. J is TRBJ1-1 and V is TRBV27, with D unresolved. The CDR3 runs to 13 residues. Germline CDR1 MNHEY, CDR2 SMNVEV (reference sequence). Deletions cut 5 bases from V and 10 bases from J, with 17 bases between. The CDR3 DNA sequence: TGTGCCAGCAGTACCCTCAAGGGAGTGCCAGCTTTCTTT. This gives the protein CASSTLKGVPAFF.

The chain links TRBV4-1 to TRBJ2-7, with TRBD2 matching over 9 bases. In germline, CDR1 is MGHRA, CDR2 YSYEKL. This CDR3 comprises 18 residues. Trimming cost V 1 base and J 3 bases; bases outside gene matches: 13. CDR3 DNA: TGCGCCAGCAGCCAAGGGGCTAGCGGGAAATACTGGTTCTACGAGCAGTACTTC. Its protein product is CASSQGASGKYWFYEQYF.